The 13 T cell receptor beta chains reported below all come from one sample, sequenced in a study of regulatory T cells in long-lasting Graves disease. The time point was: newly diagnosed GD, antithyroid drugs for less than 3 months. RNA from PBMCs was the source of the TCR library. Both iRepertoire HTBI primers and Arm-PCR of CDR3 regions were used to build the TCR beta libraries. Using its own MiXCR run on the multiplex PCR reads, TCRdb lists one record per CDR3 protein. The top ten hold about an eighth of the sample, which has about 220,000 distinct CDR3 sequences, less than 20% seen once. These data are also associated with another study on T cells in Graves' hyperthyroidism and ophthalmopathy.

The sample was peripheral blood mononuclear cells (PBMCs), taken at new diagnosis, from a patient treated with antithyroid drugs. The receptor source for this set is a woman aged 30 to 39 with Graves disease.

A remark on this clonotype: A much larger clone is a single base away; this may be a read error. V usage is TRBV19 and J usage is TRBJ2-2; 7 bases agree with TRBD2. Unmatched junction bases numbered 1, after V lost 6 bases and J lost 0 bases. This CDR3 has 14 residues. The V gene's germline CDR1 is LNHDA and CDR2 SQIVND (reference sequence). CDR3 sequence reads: CASSGGSNTGELFF. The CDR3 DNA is TGTGCCAGTAGCGGGGGGTCGAACACCGGGGAGCTGTTTTTT.

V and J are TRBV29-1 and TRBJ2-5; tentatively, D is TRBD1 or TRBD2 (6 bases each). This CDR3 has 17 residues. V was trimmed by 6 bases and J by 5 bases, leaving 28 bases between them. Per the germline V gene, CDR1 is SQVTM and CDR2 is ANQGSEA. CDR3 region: CSVGTASGASPTETQYF. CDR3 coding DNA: TGCAGCGTCGGGACGGCGTCGGGGGCCTCCCCCACTGAGACCCAGTACTTC.

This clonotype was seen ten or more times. CDR3 residues: CATHQGYEQYF. In nucleotides, the CDR3 is TGTGCCACCCACCAAGGTTACGAGCAGTACTTC. The chain couples TRBV2 to TRBJ2-7, with no clear D. CDR1 is SNHLY, CDR2 FYNNEI, per germline. The V gene lost 10 bases and the J gene lost 4 bases, with 11 bases spanning the gap. The CDR3 loop spans 11 amino acids.

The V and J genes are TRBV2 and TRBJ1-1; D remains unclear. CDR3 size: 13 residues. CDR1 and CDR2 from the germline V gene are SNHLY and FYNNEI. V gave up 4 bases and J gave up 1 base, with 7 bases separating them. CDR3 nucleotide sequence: TGTGCCAGCAGTGTCTATCCGAACACTGAAGCTTTCTTT. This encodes CASSVYPNTEAFF.

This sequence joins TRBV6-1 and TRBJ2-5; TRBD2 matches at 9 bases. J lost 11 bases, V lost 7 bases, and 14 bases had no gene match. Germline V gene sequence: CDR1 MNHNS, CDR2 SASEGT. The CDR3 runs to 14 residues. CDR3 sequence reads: CASNSGSRRVDQYF. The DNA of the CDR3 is TGTGCCAGCAATAGCGGGAGCCGACGTGTGGATCAGTACTTC.

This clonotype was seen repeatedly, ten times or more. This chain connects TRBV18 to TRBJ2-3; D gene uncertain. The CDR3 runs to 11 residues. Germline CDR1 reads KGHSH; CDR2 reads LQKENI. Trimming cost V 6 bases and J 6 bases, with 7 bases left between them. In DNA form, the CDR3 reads TGTGCCAGCTCCCCAGAGGATACGCAGTATTTT. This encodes CASSPEDTQYF.

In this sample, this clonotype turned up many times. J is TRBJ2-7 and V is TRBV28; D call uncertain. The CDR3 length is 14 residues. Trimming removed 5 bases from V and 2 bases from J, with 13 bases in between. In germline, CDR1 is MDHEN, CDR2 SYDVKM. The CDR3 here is CASSAIGPTYEQYF. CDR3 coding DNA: TGTGCCAGCAGTGCTATAGGGCCGACCTACGAGCAGTACTTC.

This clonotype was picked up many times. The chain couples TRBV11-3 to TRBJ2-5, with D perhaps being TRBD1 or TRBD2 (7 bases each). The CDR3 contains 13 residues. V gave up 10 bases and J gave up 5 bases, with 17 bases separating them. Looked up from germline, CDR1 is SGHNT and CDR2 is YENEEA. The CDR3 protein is CATSGGGGETQYF. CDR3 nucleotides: TGTGCCACCTCAGGGGGGGGCGGGGAGACCCAGTACTTC.

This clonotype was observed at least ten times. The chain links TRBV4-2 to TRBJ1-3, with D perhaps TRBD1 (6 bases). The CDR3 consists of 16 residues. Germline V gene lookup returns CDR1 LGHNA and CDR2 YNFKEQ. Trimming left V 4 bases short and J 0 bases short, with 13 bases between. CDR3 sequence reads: CASSRIGGISGNTIYF. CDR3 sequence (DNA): TGTGCCAGCAGCCGCATCGGGGGCATCTCTGGAAACACCATATATTTT.

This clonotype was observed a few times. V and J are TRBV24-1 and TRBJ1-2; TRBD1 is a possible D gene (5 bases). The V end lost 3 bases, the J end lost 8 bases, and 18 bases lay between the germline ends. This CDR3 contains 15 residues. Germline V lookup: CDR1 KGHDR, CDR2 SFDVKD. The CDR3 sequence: CATSDPGRAQGGYTF. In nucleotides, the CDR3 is TGTGCCACCAGTGATCCCGGACGAGCCCAGGGCGGCTACACCTTC.

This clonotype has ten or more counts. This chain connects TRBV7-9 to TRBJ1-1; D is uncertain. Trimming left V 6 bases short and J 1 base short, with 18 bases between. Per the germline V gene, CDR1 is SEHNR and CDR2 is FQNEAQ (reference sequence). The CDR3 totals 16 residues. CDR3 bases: TGTGCCAGCAGTCGTGATCCAAGGGTCCCGAACACTGAAGCTTTCTTT. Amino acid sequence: CASSRDPRVPNTEAFF.

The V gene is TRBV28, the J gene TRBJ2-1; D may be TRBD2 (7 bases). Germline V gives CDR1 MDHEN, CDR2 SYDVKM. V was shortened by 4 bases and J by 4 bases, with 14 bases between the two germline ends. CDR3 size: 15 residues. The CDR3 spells CASSSRGALYNEQFF. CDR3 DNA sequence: TGTGCCAGCAGTTCCCGGGGGGCCCTGTACAATGAGCAGTTCTTC.

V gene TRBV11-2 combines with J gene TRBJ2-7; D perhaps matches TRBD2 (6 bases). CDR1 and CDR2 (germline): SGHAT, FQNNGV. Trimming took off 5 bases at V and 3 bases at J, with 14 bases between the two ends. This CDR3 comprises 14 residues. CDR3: CASSLPGAIYEQYF. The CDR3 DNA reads TGTGCCAGCAGCCTCCCGGGAGCCATCTACGAGCAGTACTTC.